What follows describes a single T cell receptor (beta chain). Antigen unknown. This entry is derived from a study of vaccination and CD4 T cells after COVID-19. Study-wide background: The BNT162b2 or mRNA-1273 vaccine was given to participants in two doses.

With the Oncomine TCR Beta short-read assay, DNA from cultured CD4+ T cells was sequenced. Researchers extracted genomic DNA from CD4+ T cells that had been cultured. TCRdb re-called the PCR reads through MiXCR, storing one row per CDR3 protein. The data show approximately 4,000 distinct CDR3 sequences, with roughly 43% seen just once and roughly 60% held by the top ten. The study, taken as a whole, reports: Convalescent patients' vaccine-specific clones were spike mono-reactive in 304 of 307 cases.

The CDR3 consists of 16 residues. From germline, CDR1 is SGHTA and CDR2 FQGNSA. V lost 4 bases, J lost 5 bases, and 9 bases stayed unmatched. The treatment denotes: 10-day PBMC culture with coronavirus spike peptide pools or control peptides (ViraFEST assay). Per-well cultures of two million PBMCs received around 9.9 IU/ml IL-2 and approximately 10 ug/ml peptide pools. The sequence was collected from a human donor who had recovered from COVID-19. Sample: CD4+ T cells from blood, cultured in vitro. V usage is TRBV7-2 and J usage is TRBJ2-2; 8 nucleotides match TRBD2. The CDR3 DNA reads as TGTGCCAGCAGCTACCGAAGGACTAGCAGTACCGGGGAGCTGTTTTTT. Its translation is CASSYRRTSSTGELFF.